This record concerns one T cell receptor beta chain sequence. Its matching antigen is unknown. Here immunoSEQ multiplex PCR was the method, and the copy in TCRdb shows in-frame clones only, minus some. The data hold 26,000 or so clones, with more than 75% observed a single time. This specimen belongs to a study of vaccination effects on CD4 cells after COVID-19. In the study overall: Sample provision by two convalescent patients occurred 16 days and one week before vaccination.

Antigen-specific CD4+ T cells expanded by the ViraFEST assay with viral peptide pools were then sequenced. The authors isolated CD4+ T cells after around nine days of culture. It was between March and December 2020 that the person had a SARS-CoV-2 infection confirmed by PCR. V was shortened by 3 bases and J by 2 bases, with 12 bases between the two germline ends. The CDR3 length is 14 residues. The germline gives CDR1 SGHRS, CDR2 YFSETQ. The receptor was derived from a human donor who had a prior SARS-CoV-2 infection. The chain is built from TRBV5-1 and TRBJ2-7; D might be TRBD1 (6 bases). Material: CD4+ T cells from PBMCs cultured with HCoV-NL63 spike peptides, obtained before COVID-19 vaccination. The CDR3 loop is CASSWDNGAYEQYF. In nucleotides, the CDR3 is TGCGCCAGCAGCTGGGACAATGGAGCCTACGAGCAGTACTTC.